This T cell receptor (beta chain) was retrieved from a study of T cells in localized non-small cell lung cancer. Whole-study results and caveats: Increased T cell density in blood showed an association with longer overall survival. Appearances in adjacent lung were noted for a median approximately 50 of the top 100 tumor clones. Uninvolved adjacent lung showed higher T cell clonality than tumor.

Sequenced by immunoSEQ multiplex PCR; TCRdb stores in-frame clones only, minus some. Of about 77,000 clones detected, more than 70% appear once; the ten largest clones hold around 20%. With regard to this clone: Its target is unknown.

Looked up from germline, CDR1 is MNHEY and CDR2 is SVGAGI. After removal of 8 bases from V and 2 bases from J, the junction contained 4 bases not matched to a gene. The CDR3 loop spans 14 amino acids. The source was peripheral blood, collected before any cancer treatment. The rearrangement uses TRBV6-5 and TRBJ2-2; 8 bases fit TRBD2. This TCR came from a woman aged 40 to 75 with stage I squamous cell lung carcinoma. The CDR3 nucleotides are TGTGCCAGCGGCGGGGGGTTCAACACCGGGGAGCTGTTTTTT. This codes for CASGGGFNTGELFF.